Listed below are T cell receptor beta chains from one sample, sequenced in a study of blood T cell repertoires in COVID-19. TCRdb keeps only in-frame clones here, not all; method: immunoSEQ multiplex PCR. Here the sample spans 250,000 or so clones, around 93% being singletons. The sample consisted of PBMCs or T cells enriched from blood (not recorded which). The source is a man in his forties or fifties who had been exposed to COVID-19. Each CDR3 is given with its conserved first and last residue. A D gene is named only where the DNA matches it firmly. The listing skips clone size in some rows; elsewhere it reads once, few, many or a size class.

v_gene	abundance	d_gene	j_gene	CDR3aa	CDR3nt
TRBV11-3	once	TRBD2	TRBJ2-7	CASSLAGLAAGEQYF	TGTGCCAGCAGCTTAGCCGGTCTAGCGGCCGGGGAGCAGTACTTC
TRBV19	NA	NA	TRBJ2-3	CASRKRTHLGAYTDTQYF	TGTGCCAGTAGGAAAAGGACGCACCTGGGAGCTTACACAGATACGCAGTATTTT
TRBV11-1	NA	TRBD1	TRBJ1-2	CASSDTGGWYGYTF	TGTGCCAGCAGCGACACAGGGGGCTGGTATGGCTACACCTTC
TRBV29-1	NA	NA	TRBJ1-3	CSVGGDSGNTIYF	TGCAGCGTTGGAGGTGACTCTGGAAACACCATATATTTT
TRBV28	NA	TRBD1	TRBJ2-7	CASSPHGTGQNEGYF	TGTGCCAGCAGTCCCCATGGGACAGGACAGAACGAGGGGTACTTC
TRBV27	NA	NA	TRBJ1-1	CASSPPTGLGTEAFF	TGTGCCAGCAGTCCCCCCACAGGGTTAGGCACTGAAGCTTTCTTT
TRBV3-1/TRBV3-2	NA	TRBD2	TRBJ2-3	CASSPTISGSSTDTQYF	TGTGCCAGCAGCCCAACAATCAGCGGGAGTAGCACAGATACGCAGTATTTT
TRBV5-5	NA	NA	TRBJ2-4	CASSWGQVPAKNIQYF	TGTGCCAGCAGCTGGGGCCAGGTTCCGGCCAAAAACATTCAGTACTTC
TRBV6-5	NA	NA	TRBJ1-1	CASITPGHANTEAFF	TGTGCCAGCATCACCCCGGGACACGCGAACACTGAAGCTTTCTTT
TRBV11-3	NA	TRBD2	TRBJ2-1	CASSKLAGGYNEQFF	TGTGCCAGCAGCAAACTAGCGGGAGGCTACAATGAGCAGTTCTTC
TRBV28	NA	TRBD1	TRBJ2-3	CASRTRGEGQGNTDTQYF	TGTGCCAGCAGAACGAGAGGAGAGGGACAGGGGAACACAGATACGCAGTATTTT
TRBV28	few	TRBD1	TRBJ1-6	CASRQGTDRLLNSPLHF	TGTGCCAGCAGGCAAGGGACAGACAGGCTCCTAAATTCACCCCTCCACTTT
TRBV9	NA	TRBD1	TRBJ2-2	CASSVQIDRGGTGELFF	TGTGCCAGCAGCGTTCAGATAGACAGGGGTGGTACCGGGGAGCTGTTTTTT
TRBV4-1	NA	TRBD1	TRBJ1-6	CASSQEAGQGYSPLHF	TGCGCCAGCAGCCAAGAGGCCGGACAGGGGTATTCACCCCTCCACTTT
TRBV18	once	NA	TRBJ1-1	CASSPGQNTEAFF	TGTGCCAGCTCACCAGGACAGAACACTGAAGCTTTCTTT
TRBV28	NA	NA	TRBJ1-1	CASSPTGLNTEAFF	TGTGCCAGCAGCCCCACAGGGTTGAACACTGAAGCTTTCTTT
TRBV19	NA	NA	TRBJ1-1	CASALSPNTEAFF	TGTGCCAGCGCACTATCGCCGAACACTGAAGCTTTCTTT
TRBV11-3	NA	NA	TRBJ2-5	CASSLEDSQETQYF	TGTGCCAGCAGCTTAGAAGACTCCCAAGAGACCCAGTACTTC
TRBV7-3	NA	TRBD2	TRBJ2-1	CASSSPGLAGGSGEQFF	TGTGCCAGCAGCTCCCCGGGACTAGCGGGAGGTTCAGGGGAGCAGTTCTTC
TRBV12-3/TRBV12-4	NA	NA	TRBJ2-7	CASSDSSYEQYF	TGTGCCAGCAGTGACAGCTCCTACGAGCAGTACTTC
TRBV5-8	NA	NA	TRBJ2-3	CASAEIRWTQYF	TGTGCCAGCGCTGAGATTAGATGGACGCAGTATTTT
TRBV7-9	NA	TRBD1	TRBJ2-3	CASSFEGQGKYF	TGTGCCAGCAGCTTTGAGGGACAGGGGAAGTATTTT
TRBV9	NA	TRBD1	TRBJ1-6	CASSVEGGSNSPLHF	TGTGCCAGCAGCGTAGAAGGGGGCAGTAATTCACCCCTCCACTTT
TRBV16	NA	TRBD1	TRBJ2-2	CASSPDRSRELFF	TGTGCCAGCAGCCCGGACAGGTCCCGGGAGCTGTTTTTT
TRBV19	NA	TRBD1	TRBJ2-5	CASSTIGTGESETQYF	TGTGCCAGTAGTACGATCGGGACAGGGGAATCGGAGACCCAGTACTTC
TRBV12-5	NA	TRBD2	TRBJ2-2	CASGSGLADTGELFF	TGTGCTAGTGGTTCGGGACTAGCGGACACCGGGGAGCTGTTTTTT
TRBV28	NA	NA	TRBJ1-5	CASGYLRVNQPQHF	TGTGCCAGCGGATACCTACGGGTGAATCAGCCCCAGCATTTT
TRBV24-1	NA	NA	TRBJ1-2	CATSDFQGGGYTF	TGTGCCACCAGTGATTTTCAGGGTGGTGGCTACACCTTC
TRBV19	few	NA	TRBJ1-5	CASSKGGNQPQHF	TGTGCCAGTAGTAAGGGAGGCAATCAGCCCCAGCATTTT
TRBV7-9	NA	TRBD2	TRBJ2-1	CASSPGLASSYNEQFF	TGTGCCAGCAGCCCGGGACTAGCGAGCTCCTACAATGAGCAGTTCTTC
TRBV9	NA	NA	TRBJ1-2	CASSVVGGYGYTF	TGTGCCAGCAGCGTAGTAGGGGGCTATGGCTACACCTTC
TRBV5-1	NA	TRBD2	TRBJ2-5	CASSSGTSGSKGETQYF	TGCGCCAGCAGCTCCGGGACTAGCGGGAGTAAGGGGGAGACCCAGTACTTC
TRBV6-5	NA	TRBD1	TRBJ1-1	CASSYSTGGVTEAFF	TGTGCCAGCAGTTACTCGACAGGGGGGGTCACTGAAGCTTTCTTT
TRBV18	NA	NA	TRBJ2-7	CASSLNVDKSYHYEQYF	TGTGCCAGCTCACTTAATGTGGACAAATCTTACCACTACGAGCAGTACTTC
TRBV6-5	NA	NA	TRBJ1-1	CASRMASNTEAFF	TGTGCCAGCAGGATGGCTTCCAACACTGAAGCTTTCTTT
TRBV4-1	NA	NA	TRBJ2-3	CASRRRAPSTDTQYF	TGCGCCAGCAGACGGAGGGCCCCTAGCACAGATACGCAGTATTTT
TRBV5-1	NA	TRBD1	TRBJ1-2	CASSVGQGDYGYTF	TGCGCCAGCAGCGTGGGACAGGGTGATTATGGCTACACCTTC
TRBV10-1	NA	NA	TRBJ1-1	CASSESPGHGTEAFF	TGCGCCAGCAGTGAGTCCCCGGGACACGGGACTGAAGCTTTCTTT
TRBV30	NA	NA	TRBJ1-6	CAWSVSRVQTYNSPLHF	TGTGCCTGGAGTGTCTCCAGGGTACAGACCTATAATTCACCCCTCCACTTT
TRBV2	NA	NA	TRBJ2-7	CASSQSSAFTHEQYF	TGTGCCAGCAGCCAATCTAGCGCTTTCACTCACGAGCAGTACTTC
TRBV30	NA	NA	TRBJ1-4	CAWSVDSRVEELFF	TGTGCCTGGAGTGTAGACAGCCGGGTTGAGGAACTGTTTTTT
TRBV10-3	few	NA	TRBJ2-5	CAISRIPEETQYF	TGTGCCATCAGCAGGATCCCCGAAGAGACCCAGTACTTC